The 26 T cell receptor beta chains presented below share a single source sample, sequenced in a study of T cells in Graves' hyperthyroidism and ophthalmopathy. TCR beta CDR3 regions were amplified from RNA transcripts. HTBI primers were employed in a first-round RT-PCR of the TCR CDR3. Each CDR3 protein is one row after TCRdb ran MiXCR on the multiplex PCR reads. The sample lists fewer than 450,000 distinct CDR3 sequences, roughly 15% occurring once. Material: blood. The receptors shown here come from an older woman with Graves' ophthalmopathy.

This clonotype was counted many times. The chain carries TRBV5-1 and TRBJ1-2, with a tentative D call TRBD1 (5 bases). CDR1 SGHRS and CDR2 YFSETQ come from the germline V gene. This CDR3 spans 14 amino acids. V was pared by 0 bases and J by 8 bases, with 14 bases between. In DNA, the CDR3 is TGCGCCAGCAGCTTGGCCGACAGTCTCGGAGGCTACACCTTC. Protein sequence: CASSLADSLGGYTF.

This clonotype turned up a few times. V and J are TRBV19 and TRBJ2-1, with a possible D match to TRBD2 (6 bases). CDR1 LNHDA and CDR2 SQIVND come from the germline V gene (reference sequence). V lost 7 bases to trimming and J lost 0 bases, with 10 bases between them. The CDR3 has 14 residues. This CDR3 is CASIAESSYNEQFF. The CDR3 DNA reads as TGTGCCAGTATAGCGGAGAGCTCCTACAATGAGCAGTTCTTC.

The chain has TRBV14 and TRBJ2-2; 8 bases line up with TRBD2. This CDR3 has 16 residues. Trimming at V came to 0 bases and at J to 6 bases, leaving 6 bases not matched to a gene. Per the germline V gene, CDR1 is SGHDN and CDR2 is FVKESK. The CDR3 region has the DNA TGTGCCAGCAGCCAAGATGGGAGCGGGAGTCCCGGGGAGCTGTTTTTT. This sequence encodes CASSQDGSGSPGELFF.

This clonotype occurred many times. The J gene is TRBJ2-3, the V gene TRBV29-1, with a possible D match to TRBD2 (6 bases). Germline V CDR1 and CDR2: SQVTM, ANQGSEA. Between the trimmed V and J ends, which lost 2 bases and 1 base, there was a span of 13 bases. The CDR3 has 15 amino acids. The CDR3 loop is CSVELRRGGTDTQYF. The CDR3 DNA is TGCAGCGTTGAACTGCGGAGGGGCGGCACAGATACGCAGTATTTT.

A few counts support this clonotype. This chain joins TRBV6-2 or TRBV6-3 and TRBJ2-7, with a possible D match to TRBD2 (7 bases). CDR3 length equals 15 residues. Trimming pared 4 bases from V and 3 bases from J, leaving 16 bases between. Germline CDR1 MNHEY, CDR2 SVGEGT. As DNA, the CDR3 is TGTGCCAGCAGTTCTAGGGGGGGGCTAATCTACGAGCAGTACTTC. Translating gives CASSSRGGLIYEQYF.

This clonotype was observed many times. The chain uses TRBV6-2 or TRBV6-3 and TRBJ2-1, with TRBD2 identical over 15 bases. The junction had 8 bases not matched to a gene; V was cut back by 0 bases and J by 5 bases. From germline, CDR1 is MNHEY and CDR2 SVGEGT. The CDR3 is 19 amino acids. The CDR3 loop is CASSYSLGLAGGWDNEQFF. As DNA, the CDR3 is TGTGCCAGCAGTTACTCGTTGGGACTAGCGGGAGGTTGGGACAATGAGCAGTTCTTC.

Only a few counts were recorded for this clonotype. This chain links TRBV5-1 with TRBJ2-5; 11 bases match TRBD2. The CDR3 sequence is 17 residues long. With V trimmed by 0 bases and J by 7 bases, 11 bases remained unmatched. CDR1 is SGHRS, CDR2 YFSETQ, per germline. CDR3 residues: CASSLELAGGSSVTQYF. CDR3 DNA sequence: TGCGCCAGCAGCTTGGAGCTAGCGGGAGGCTCCTCGGTGACCCAGTACTTC.

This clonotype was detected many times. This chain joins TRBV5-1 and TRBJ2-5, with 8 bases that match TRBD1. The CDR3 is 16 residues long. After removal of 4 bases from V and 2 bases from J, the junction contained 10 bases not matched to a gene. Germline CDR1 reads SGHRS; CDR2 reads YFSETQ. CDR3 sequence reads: CASSNFGQGGQETQYF. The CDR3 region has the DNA TGCGCCAGCAGCAACTTCGGACAGGGCGGACAAGAGACCCAGTACTTC.

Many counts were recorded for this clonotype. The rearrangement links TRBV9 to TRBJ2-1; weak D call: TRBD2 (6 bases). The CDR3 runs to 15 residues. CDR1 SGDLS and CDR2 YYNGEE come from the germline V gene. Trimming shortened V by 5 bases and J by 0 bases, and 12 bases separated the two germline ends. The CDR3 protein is CASSVSGSSYNEQFF. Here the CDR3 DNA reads TGTGCCAGCAGTGTTTCCGGGAGCTCCTACAATGAGCAGTTCTTC.

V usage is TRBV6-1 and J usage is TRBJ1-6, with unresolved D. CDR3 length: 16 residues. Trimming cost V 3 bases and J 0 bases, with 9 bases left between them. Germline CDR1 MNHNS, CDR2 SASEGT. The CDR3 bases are TGTGCCAGCAGTGATGTTGAGAGCTCCTATAATTCACCCCTCCACTTT. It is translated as CASSDVESSYNSPLHF.

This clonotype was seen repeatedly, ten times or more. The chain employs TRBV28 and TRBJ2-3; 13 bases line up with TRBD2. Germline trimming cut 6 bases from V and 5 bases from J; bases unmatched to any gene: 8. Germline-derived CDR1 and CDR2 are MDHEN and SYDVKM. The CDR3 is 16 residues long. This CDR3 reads CASRPTSGRYGDTQYF. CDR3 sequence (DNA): TGTGCCAGCAGGCCGACTAGCGGGAGGTATGGAGATACGCAGTATTTT.

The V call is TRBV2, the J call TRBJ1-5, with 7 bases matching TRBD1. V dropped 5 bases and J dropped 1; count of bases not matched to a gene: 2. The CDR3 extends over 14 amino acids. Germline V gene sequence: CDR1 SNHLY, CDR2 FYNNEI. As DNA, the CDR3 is TGTGCCAGCAGTCCGGACAGGAGCAATCAGCCCCAGCATTTT. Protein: CASSPDRSNQPQHF.

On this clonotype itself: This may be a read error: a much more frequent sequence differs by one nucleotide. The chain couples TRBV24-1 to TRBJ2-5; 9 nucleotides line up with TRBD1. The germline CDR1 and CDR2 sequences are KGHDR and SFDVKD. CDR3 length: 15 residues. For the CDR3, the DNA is TGTGCCACCAGTGATTATCGACAGGGGGGGGAGACCGAGTACTTC. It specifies CATSDYRQGGETEYF.

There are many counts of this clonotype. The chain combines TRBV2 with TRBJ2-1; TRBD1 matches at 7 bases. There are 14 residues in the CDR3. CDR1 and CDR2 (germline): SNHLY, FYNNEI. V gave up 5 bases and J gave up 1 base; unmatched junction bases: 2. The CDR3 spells CASSSRGSYNEQFF. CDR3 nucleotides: TGTGCCAGCAGTTCCAGGGGGTCCTACAATGAGCAGTTCTTC. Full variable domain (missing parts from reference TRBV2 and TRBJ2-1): EPEVTQTPSHQVTQMGQEVILRCVPISNHLYFYWYRQILGQKVEFLVSFYNNEISEKSEIFDDQFSVERPDGSNFTLKIRSTKLEDSAMYFCASSSRGSYNEQFFGPGTRLTVL.

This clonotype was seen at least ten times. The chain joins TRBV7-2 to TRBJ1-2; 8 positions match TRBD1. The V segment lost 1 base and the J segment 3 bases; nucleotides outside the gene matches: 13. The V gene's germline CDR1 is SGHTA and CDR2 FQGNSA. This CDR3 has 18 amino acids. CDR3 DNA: TGTGCCAGCAGCTTAGGGAGACAGGGGAGAGGGATCGACTATGGCTACACCTTC. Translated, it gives CASSLGRQGRGIDYGYTF.

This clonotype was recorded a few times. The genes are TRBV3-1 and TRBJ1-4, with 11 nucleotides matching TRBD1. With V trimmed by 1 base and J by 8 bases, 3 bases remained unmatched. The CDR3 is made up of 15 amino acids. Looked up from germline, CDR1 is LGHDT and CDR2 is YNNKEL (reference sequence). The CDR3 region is CASSQAGTGGEKLFF. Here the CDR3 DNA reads TGTGCCAGCAGCCAAGCCGGGACAGGGGGAGAAAAACTGTTTTTT. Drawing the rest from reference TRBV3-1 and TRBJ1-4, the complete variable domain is DTAVSQTPKYLVTQMGNDKSIKCEQNLGHDTMYWYKQDSKKFLKIMFSYNNKELIINETVPNRFSPKSPDKAHLNLHINSLELGDSAVYFCASSQAGTGGEKLFFGSGTQLSVL.

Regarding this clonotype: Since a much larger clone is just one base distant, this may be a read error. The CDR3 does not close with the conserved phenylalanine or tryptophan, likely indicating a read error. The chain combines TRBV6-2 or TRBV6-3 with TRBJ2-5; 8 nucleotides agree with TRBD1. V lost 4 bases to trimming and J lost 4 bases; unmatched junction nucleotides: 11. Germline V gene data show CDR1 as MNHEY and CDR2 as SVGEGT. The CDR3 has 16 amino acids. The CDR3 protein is CASSLLSRGLGETQYL. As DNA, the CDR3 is TGTGCCAGCAGTTTACTTTCCAGGGGGCTGGGAGAGACCCAGTACCTC.

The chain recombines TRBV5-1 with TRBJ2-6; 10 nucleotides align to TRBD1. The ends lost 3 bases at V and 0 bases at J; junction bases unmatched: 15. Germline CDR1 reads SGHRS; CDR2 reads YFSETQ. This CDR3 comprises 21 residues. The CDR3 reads CASSSNSGTGAVSSGANVLTF. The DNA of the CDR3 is TGCGCCAGCAGCTCAAACTCCGGGACAGGGGCGGTTAGCTCTGGGGCCAACGTCCTGACTTTC.

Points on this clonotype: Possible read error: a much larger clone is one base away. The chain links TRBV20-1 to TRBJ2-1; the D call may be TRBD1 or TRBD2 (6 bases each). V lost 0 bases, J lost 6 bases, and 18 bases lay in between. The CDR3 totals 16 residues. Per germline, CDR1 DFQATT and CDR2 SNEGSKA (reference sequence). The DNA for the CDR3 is TGCAGTGCTAGAGATACGAGGGGGGTGGCCTGCAATGAGCAGTTCTTC. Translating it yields CSARDTRGVACNEQFF.

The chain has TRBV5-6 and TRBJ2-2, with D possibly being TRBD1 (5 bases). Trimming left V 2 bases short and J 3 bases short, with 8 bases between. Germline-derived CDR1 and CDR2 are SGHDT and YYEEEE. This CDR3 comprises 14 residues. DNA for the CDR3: TGTGCCAGCAGCTTCGGACATGACACCGGGGAGCTGTTTTTT. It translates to CASSFGHDTGELFF.

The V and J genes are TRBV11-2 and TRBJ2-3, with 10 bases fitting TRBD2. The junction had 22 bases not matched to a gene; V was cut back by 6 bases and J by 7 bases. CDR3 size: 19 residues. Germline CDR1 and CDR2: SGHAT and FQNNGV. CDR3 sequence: CASRSISRLAGAPGNTQYF. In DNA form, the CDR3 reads TGTGCCAGCAGATCCATTAGTCGCCTAGCGGGAGCCCCCGGGAATACGCAGTATTTT.

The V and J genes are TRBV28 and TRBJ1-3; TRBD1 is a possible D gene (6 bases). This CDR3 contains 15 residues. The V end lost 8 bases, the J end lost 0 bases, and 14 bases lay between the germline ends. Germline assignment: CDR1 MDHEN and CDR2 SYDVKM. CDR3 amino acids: CASFKGGHSGNTIYF. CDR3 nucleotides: TGTGCCAGCTTCAAAGGGGGGCACTCTGGAAACACCATATATTTT.

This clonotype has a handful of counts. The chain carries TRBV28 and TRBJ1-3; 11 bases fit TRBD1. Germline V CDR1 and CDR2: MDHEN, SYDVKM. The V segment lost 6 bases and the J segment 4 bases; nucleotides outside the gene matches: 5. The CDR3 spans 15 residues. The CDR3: CASSLGTGGGNTIYF. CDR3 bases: TGTGCCAGCAGCTTAGGGACAGGGGGAGGAAACACCATATATTTT.

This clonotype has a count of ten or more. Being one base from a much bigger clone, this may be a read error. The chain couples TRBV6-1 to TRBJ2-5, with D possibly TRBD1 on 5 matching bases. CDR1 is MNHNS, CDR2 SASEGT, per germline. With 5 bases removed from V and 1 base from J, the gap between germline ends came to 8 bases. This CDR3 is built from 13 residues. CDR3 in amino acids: CASSQDTQETQYF. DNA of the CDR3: TGTGCCAGCAGTCAGGACACCCAAGAGACCCAGTACTTC.

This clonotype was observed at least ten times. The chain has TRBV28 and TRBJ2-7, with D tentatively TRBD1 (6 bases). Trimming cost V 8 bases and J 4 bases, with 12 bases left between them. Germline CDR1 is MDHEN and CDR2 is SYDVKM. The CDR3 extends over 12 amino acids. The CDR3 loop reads CASFGGPYEQYF. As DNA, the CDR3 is TGTGCCAGCTTTGGGGGCCCTTACGAGCAGTACTTC. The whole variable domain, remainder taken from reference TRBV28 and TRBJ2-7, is DVKVTQSSRYLVKRTGEKVFLECVQDMDHENMFWYRQDPGLGLRLIYFSYDVKMKEKGDIPEGYSVSREKKERFSLILESASTNQTSMYLCASFGGPYEQYFGPGTRLTVT.

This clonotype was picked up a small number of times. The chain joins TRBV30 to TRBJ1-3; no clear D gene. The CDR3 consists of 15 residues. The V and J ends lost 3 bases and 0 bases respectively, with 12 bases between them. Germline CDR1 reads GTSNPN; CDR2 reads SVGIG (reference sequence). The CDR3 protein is CAWSPGRLSGNTIYF. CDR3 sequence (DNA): TGTGCCTGGAGCCCGGGGAGGCTCTCTGGAAACACCATATATTTT.